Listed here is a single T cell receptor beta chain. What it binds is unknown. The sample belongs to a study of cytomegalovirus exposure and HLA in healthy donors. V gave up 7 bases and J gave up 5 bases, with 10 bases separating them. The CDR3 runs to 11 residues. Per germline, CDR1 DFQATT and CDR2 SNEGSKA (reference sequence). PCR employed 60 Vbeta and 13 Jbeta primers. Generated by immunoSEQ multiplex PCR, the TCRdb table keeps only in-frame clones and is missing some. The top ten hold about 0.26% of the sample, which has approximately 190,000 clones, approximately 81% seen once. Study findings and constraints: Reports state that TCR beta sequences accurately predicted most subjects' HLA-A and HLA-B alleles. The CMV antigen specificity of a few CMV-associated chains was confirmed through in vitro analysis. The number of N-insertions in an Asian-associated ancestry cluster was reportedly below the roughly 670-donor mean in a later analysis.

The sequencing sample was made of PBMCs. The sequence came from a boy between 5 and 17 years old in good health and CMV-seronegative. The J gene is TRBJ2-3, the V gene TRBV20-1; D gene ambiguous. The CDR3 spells CSVVGGDTQYF. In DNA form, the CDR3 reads TGCAGTGTCGTCGGTGGAGATACGCAGTATTTT.